These T cell receptor beta chains were read from a single sample in a study of memory CD4+ T cells and cytomegalovirus serostatus. Method: immunoSEQ multiplex PCR; TCRdb's copy keeps in-frame clones and lacks some. The sample includes just under 95,000 clones, about 80% seen only once; the top ten take 3.6%. Sequencing was performed on memory CD4+ T cells from blood. Receptors were obtained from an adult in good health and CMV-seropositive. Each CDR3 is given with its conserved first and last residue. A D gene is named only where the DNA matches it firmly. Clone size is not always given. Where it is, it says once, few, many or a class for expanded clones.

CDR3 DNA: TGTGCCAGCTCACCAGACGGACCAGGGCCCCTCCACTTT
CDR3 protein: CASSPDGPGPLHF
J gene: TRBJ1-6
V gene: TRBV18
CDR3 length: 13
D gene: NA
clone size: NA

CDR3 DNA: TGTGCCAGCACGAGCACAGATACGCAGTATTTT
CDR3 protein: CASTSTDTQYF
J gene: TRBJ2-3
V gene: TRBV27
CDR3 length: 11
D gene: NA
clone size: NA

CDR3 DNA: TGTGCCAGCAGTGAAGACCGGACCGGAAACATTCAGTACTTC
CDR3 protein: CASSEDRTGNIQYF
J gene: TRBJ2-4
V gene: TRBV27
CDR3 length: 14
D gene: NA
clone size: NA

CDR3 DNA: TGTGCCAGCAGTTTAATAGCGATAACCTACAATGAGCAGTTCTTC
CDR3 protein: CASSLIAITYNEQFF
J gene: TRBJ2-1
V gene: TRBV28
CDR3 length: 15
D gene: NA
clone size: NA

CDR3 DNA: TGTGCCAGCAGCGGCGGACCGGGCTCGGCCTACGAGCAGTACTTC
CDR3 protein: CASSGGPGSAYEQYF
J gene: TRBJ2-7
V gene: TRBV9
CDR3 length: 15
D gene: NA
clone size: NA

CDR3 DNA: TGCGCCAGCAGTCACGGGGGGACACTGGAGGGTTACTACGAGCAGTACTTC
CDR3 protein: CASSHGGTLEGYYEQYF
J gene: TRBJ2-7
V gene: TRBV23-1
CDR3 length: 17
D gene: NA
clone size: NA

CDR3 DNA: TGTGCCATCAGTGACGGGAGGGGTCCCACCTACGAGCAGTACTTC
CDR3 protein: CAISDGRGPTYEQYF
J gene: TRBJ2-7
V gene: TRBV10-3
CDR3 length: 15
D gene: TRBD2
clone size: NA

CDR3 DNA: TGTGCCAGCAGCTTATTAGGGCCAACGGCGACTGGAAACACCATATATTTT
CDR3 protein: CASSLLGPTATGNTIYF
J gene: TRBJ1-3
V gene: TRBV13
CDR3 length: 17
D gene: NA
clone size: NA

CDR3 DNA: TGTGCCAGCAGCAATCCAGGGGGGTCTACTGATAATGAAAAACTGTTTTTT
CDR3 protein: CASSNPGGSTDNEKLFF
J gene: TRBJ1-4
V gene: TRBV5-5
CDR3 length: 17
D gene: TRBD1
clone size: NA

CDR3 DNA: TGTGCCAGCAGCGATCGGGACAGGGCGAATGACTACACCTTC
CDR3 protein: CASSDRDRANDYTF
J gene: TRBJ1-2
V gene: TRBV9
CDR3 length: 14
D gene: TRBD1
clone size: few

CDR3 DNA: TGTGCCAGCAGCTTAAGTACTAGCGACAATGAGCAGTTCTTC
CDR3 protein: CASSLSTSDNEQFF
J gene: TRBJ2-1
V gene: TRBV7-3
CDR3 length: 14
D gene: TRBD2
clone size: few

CDR3 DNA: TGTGCCACCAGCATAAGGACAGGGTCCTATGGCTACACCTTC
CDR3 protein: CATSIRTGSYGYTF
J gene: TRBJ1-2
V gene: TRBV15
CDR3 length: 14
D gene: TRBD1
clone size: NA

CDR3 DNA: TGTGCCAGCAGCCAGACAAGGGGGAGAGAGACCCAGTACTTC
CDR3 protein: CASSQTRGRETQYF
J gene: TRBJ2-5
V gene: TRBV14
CDR3 length: 14
D gene: NA
clone size: NA

CDR3 DNA: TGCGCCAGCAGCCCCTACACCACAGGAACTCTATACAATGAGCAGTTCTTC
CDR3 protein: CASSPYTTGTLYNEQFF
J gene: TRBJ2-1
V gene: TRBV5-1
CDR3 length: 17
D gene: NA
clone size: NA

CDR3 DNA: TGCGCCAGCAGCTTGTCGGGCGGGGTTAGCACAGATACGCAGTATTTT
CDR3 protein: CASSLSGGVSTDTQYF
J gene: TRBJ2-3
V gene: TRBV5-1
CDR3 length: 16
D gene: NA
clone size: NA

CDR3 DNA: TGTGCCAGCAGCCAACAGGGTCCGGCCACTGAAGCTTTCTTT
CDR3 protein: CASSQQGPATEAFF
J gene: TRBJ1-1
V gene: TRBV2
CDR3 length: 14
D gene: NA
clone size: NA